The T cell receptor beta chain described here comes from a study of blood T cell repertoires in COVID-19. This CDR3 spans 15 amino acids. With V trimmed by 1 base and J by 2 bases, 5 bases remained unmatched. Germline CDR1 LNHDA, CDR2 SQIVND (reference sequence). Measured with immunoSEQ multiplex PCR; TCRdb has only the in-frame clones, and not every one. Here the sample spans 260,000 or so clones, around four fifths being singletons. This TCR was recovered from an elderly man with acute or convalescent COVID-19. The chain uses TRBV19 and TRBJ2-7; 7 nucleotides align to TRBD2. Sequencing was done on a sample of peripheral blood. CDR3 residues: CASSIAWEGPYEQYF. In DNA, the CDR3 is TGTGCCAGTAGTATAGCGTGGGAGGGACCCTACGAGCAGTACTTC. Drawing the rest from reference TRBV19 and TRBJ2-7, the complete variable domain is DGGITQSPKYLFRKEGQNVTLSCEQNLNHDAMYWYRQDPGQGLRLIYYSQIVNDFQKGDIAEGYSVSREKKESFPLTVTSAQKNPTAFYLCASSIAWEGPYEQYFGPGTRLTVT.